The 15 T cell receptor beta chains below were found in one sample sequenced in a study of graft-versus-host responses after intestinal transplantation. TCRdb keeps only in-frame clones here, not all; method: immunoSEQ multiplex PCR. In the table there are 75,000 to 100,000 clones, roughly four fifths of which are singletons. For these TCRs, the target antigens are not known. The source was unstimulated CD8+ T cells sorted from spleen or lymph node cells, collected before intestinal transplant. Receptors were obtained from a human donor who received an intestinal transplant.

V is TRBV6-6 and J is TRBJ1-6; no clear D gene. The CDR3 sequence is 14 residues long. Trimming removed 4 bases from V and 10 bases from J, with 14 bases in between. Germline V lookup: CDR1 MNHNY, CDR2 SVGAGI (reference sequence). DNA for the CDR3: TGTGCCAGCAGTTTCTTCGGTGCAGGATCACCCCTCCACTTT. Amino acids: CASSFFGAGSPLHF.

The chain employs TRBV4-1 and TRBJ1-1; maybe TRBD1 (6 bases). This CDR3 contains 14 residues. The V gene's germline CDR1 is MGHRA and CDR2 YSYEKL. V lost 0 bases and J lost 7, with 12 bases in between. CDR3 residues: CASSQDPGACEAFF. The CDR3 DNA is TGCGCCAGCAGCCAAGACCCAGGGGCCTGTGAAGCTTTCTTT.

This clone was found once. This chain connects TRBV11-1 to TRBJ2-7; 8 positions match TRBD2. In germline, CDR1 is SGHAT, CDR2 FQDESV (reference sequence). CDR3 length: 16 residues. V lost 3 bases and J lost 0; bases outside the gene matches: 7. CDR3 protein: CASSFLPGTSSYEQYF. The CDR3 bases are TGTGCCAGCAGCTTCCTACCCGGGACTAGCTCCTACGAGCAGTACTTC.

To note about this clone: At the DNA level, this CDR3 is encoded by other sequences in the same sample as well. CDR3 loop: CASSLAGASGGFYEQYF. The DNA of the CDR3 is TGTGCCAGCAGTTTGGCGGGGGCTAGCGGGGGGTTCTACGAGCAGTACTTC. This chain links TRBV27 with TRBJ2-7, with TRBD2 identical over 11 bases. With 3 bases clipped from V and 3 bases from J, the junction kept 10 bases outside the gene matches. In germline, CDR1 is MNHEY, CDR2 SMNVEV (reference sequence). The CDR3 runs to 17 residues.

The chain is built from TRBV5-3 and TRBJ1-2, with D possibly being TRBD1 (6 bases). TRBV5-3 is an ORF, and what it does is uncertain. V shed 5 bases and J shed 6 bases, with 23 bases lying between them. The CDR3 is made up of 16 amino acids. In nucleotides, the CDR3 is TGTGCCAGAAGGTCCTGGACAGTGTGCCCCTCCGATGGCTACACCTTC. As protein: CARRSWTVCPSDGYTF.

Only a few counts were recorded for this clone. The chain links TRBV10-3 to TRBJ1-2, with a tentative D call TRBD1 (5 bases). The ends were cut back, 2 bases at V and 3 bases at J, with 10 bases in the middle. The CDR3 sequence is 14 residues long. Germline V gene lookup returns CDR1 ENHRY and CDR2 SYGVKD. DNA of the CDR3: TGTGCCATCAGTGAGGATGTCAGGGACTATGGCTACACCTTC. Its translation is CAISEDVRDYGYTF.

The table lists this clone with a count of one. The gene calls are TRBV30 and TRBJ2-7, with 9 bases identical to TRBD1. Trimming removed 7 bases from V and 3 bases from J; junction bases left unmatched: 1. Germline CDR1 GTSNPN, CDR2 SVGIG (reference sequence). The CDR3 sequence is 11 residues long. CDR3 region: CALGQGYEQYF. The CDR3 DNA follows: TGTGCCTTGGGACAGGGCTACGAGCAGTACTTC.

The chain couples TRBV6-6 to TRBJ2-1; 11 positions agree with TRBD1. This CDR3 contains 14 residues. CDR1 is MNHNY and CDR2 is SVGAGI in the germline V gene (reference sequence). Trimming cost V 2 bases and J 8 bases; bases outside gene matches: 2. The CDR3 loop reads CASSYMGQGDEQFF. CDR3 bases: TGTGCCAGCAGTTACATGGGACAGGGGGATGAGCAGTTCTTC.

The chain recombines TRBV2 with TRBJ1-5; D is unclear. CDR3 length: 14 amino acids. Germline CDR1 and CDR2: SNHLY and FYNNEI. Trimming shortened V by 6 bases and J by 3 bases, and 12 bases separated the two germline ends. The CDR3 sequence: CASSPEGNNQPQHF. Here the CDR3 DNA reads TGTGCCAGCAGCCCCGAAGGAAACAATCAGCCCCAGCATTTT.

This chain uses TRBV5-4 with TRBJ2-2, with D maybe TRBD1 (5 bases). The CDR3 length is 15 residues. The germline V and J ends were trimmed by 0 bases and 5 bases, with 11 bases remaining between them. Looked up from germline, CDR1 is SGHNT and CDR2 is YYREEE (reference sequence). The CDR3 DNA reads as TGTGCCAGCAGCTTGGAACATGGGGCTACCGGGGAGCTGTTTTTT. Its translation: CASSLEHGATGELFF.

The V gene is TRBV7-9, the J gene TRBJ2-5; TRBD1 matches at 7 bases. The germline CDR1 and CDR2 sequences are SEHNR and FQNEAQ (reference sequence). V was clipped by 1 base and J by 5 bases; unmatched bases: 16. This CDR3 comprises 18 residues. In nucleotides, the CDR3 is TGTGCCAGCAGCTTAGACTCTGTGGGCAGGGGGACGTGGGAGACCCAGTACTTC. Protein sequence: CASSLDSVGRGTWETQYF.

J is TRBJ2-3 and V is TRBV27, with D uncertain. Germline CDR1 MNHEY, CDR2 SMNVEV (reference sequence). V was cut by 0 bases and J by 2 bases, with 6 bases left in between. CDR3 length: 14 amino acids. The CDR3 loop reads CASSLSELTDTQYF. The DNA for the CDR3 is TGTGCCAGCAGTTTATCCGAACTCACAGATACGCAGTATTTT.

The J gene is TRBJ2-1, the V gene TRBV27; TRBD2 agrees at 10 bases. The CDR3 runs to 15 residues. Germline loops: CDR1 MNHEY, CDR2 SMNVEV (reference sequence). J was trimmed by 12 bases and V by 4 bases; bases with no gene match: 12. CDR3: CASSSLAGASGGQFF. DNA for the CDR3: TGTGCCAGCAGTTCCCTAGCGGGGGCCTCCGGGGGGCAGTTCTTC.

This chain connects TRBV4-1 to TRBJ2-7; 7 bases map to TRBD2. Germline trimming cut 7 bases from V and 2 bases from J; bases unmatched to any gene: 11. Per germline, CDR1 MGHRA and CDR2 YSYEKL. The CDR3 spans 15 residues. The CDR3: CASTPQAGSTYEQYF. In nucleotides, the CDR3 is TGCGCCAGCACCCCCCAAGCGGGATCCACCTACGAGCAGTACTTC.

V gene TRBV6-5 combines with J gene TRBJ1-2; tentatively, D is TRBD1 (6 bases). V gave up 4 bases and J gave up 4 bases, with 13 bases separating them. Looked up from germline, CDR1 is MNHEY and CDR2 is SVGAGI. The CDR3 totals 14 residues. The CDR3 region has the DNA TGTGCCAGCAGTTTAATGACAGGACCCTATGGCTACACCTTC. It translates to CASSLMTGPYGYTF.